This T cell receptor beta chain was recorded in a study of T cell responses to AZD1222 COVID-19 vaccine. Remarks on this clone: Its antigen is still unknown.

This table comes from immunoSEQ multiplex PCR, and its TCRdb copy is limited to in-frame clones, with some not included. This repertoire shows around 180,000 clones, about 94% found once; its top ten account for approximately 9.6%. General observations from the study: Close to half of spike-specific TCRs reportedly recognize unmutated variant regions. Vaccination with two AZD1222 doses was followed by a rise in Spike-specific TCR breadth and depth. White British donors predominated, females outnumbered males, and clonal diversity was possibly underestimated. At study baseline, merely several AZD1222 recipients were seropositive.

V was cut by 5 bases and J by 0 bases, with 11 bases left in between. Germline lookup yields CDR1 LNHDA and CDR2 SQIVND (reference sequence). This CDR3 comprises 16 residues. This TCR derives from an adult in good health. V is TRBV19 and J is TRBJ1-6, with a possible D match to TRBD1 (6 bases). The sequencing used peripheral blood, collected on day 0 of AZD1222 vaccination. The CDR3 DNA follows: TGTGCCAGTAGTGTAACAGGGAGCTCCTATAATTCACCCCTCCACTTT. Translated: CASSVTGSSYNSPLHF.